The clone carrying this TCR beta chain was seen at least ten times. This entry belongs to a study of T-cell memory formation after mild COVID-19. TCR alpha and TCR beta cDNA libraries carrying sample barcodes and UMIs were produced by 5'RACE using constant-segment primers. TCRdb reanalysed the 5' RACE reads using MiXCR and keeps one entry per CDR3 protein. The data contain just over 50,000 distinct CDR3 sequences, over 8.5% of them singletons. V lost 6 bases, J lost 1 base, and 18 bases lay in between. In germline, CDR1 is DFQATT, CDR2 SNEGSKA (reference sequence). The CDR3 is made up of 15 amino acids.

The source material was PBMCs or a T cell subset sorted from them (not recorded which). This chain joins TRBV20-1 and TRBJ2-5; no definite D call. The clonotype was recovered from an adult woman who had mild COVID-19 (a few samples of this study predate the infection). Cell type and time point are not known. CDR3 region: CSARRPGHLQETQYF. The DNA of the CDR3 is TGCAGTGCCCGTCGCCCCGGTCACCTCCAAGAGACCCAGTACTTC.